A single sample is the source of the 17 T cell receptor beta chains below, sequenced in a study of T cell changes during pregnancy in multiple sclerosis. This table comes from immunoSEQ multiplex PCR, and its TCRdb copy is limited to in-frame clones, with some not included. The sample consists of 40,000 to 60,000 clones, approximately 87% of them appearing once. Sequencing used peripheral blood, obtained in the first trimester of pregnancy. Receptor source: a female donor in good health, enrolled as a control in a pregnancy study.

This clone was seen a handful of times. The rearrangement uses TRBV4-1 and TRBJ2-5, with D tentatively TRBD2 (5 bases). The germline V gene has CDR1 MGHRA and CDR2 YSYEKL. The germline V and J ends were trimmed by 0 bases and 5 bases, with 10 bases remaining between them. This CDR3 has 14 amino acids. CDR3 DNA: TGCGCCAGCAGCCAAGAGGGAGATGGGGAGACCCAGTACTTC. Amino acid sequence: CASSQEGDGETQYF.

The chain is built from TRBV25-1 and TRBJ1-6; TRBD1 is a possible D gene (6 bases). Germline V CDR1 and CDR2: MGHDK, SYGVNS. This CDR3 is 15 amino acids long. Trimming left V 3 bases short and J 7 bases short, with 13 bases between. This CDR3 reads CASSDPGAGNSPLHF. In DNA, the CDR3 is TGTGCCAGCAGTGATCCAGGGGCAGGGAATTCACCCCTCCACTTT.

The chain links TRBV15 to TRBJ2-2; 9 bases fit TRBD2. Per germline, CDR1 LNHNV and CDR2 YYDKDF (reference sequence). The ends lost 1 base at V and 6 bases at J; junction bases unmatched: 6. This CDR3 comprises 16 residues. CDR3 loop: CATSRGLTSGAGELFF. In DNA, the CDR3 is TGTGCCACCAGCAGAGGACTGACTAGCGGCGCCGGGGAGCTGTTTTTT.

DNA for the CDR3: TGTGCCAGCAGTTTACCACTAGGACGGAGGCAAGAGACCCAGTACTTC. It codes for CASSLPLGRRQETQYF. The chain uses TRBV27 and TRBJ2-5; D perhaps matches TRBD2 (5 bases). The CDR3 is made up of 16 amino acids. Between the trimmed V and J ends, which lost 2 bases and 2 bases, there was a span of 15 bases. Germline loops: CDR1 MNHEY, CDR2 SMNVEV (reference sequence).

The V gene is TRBV27, the J gene TRBJ2-5; D perhaps matches TRBD2 (5 bases). Deletions cut 8 bases from V and 5 bases from J, with 18 bases between. The CDR3 has 14 residues. CDR1 is MNHEY, CDR2 SMNVEV, per germline (reference sequence). The CDR3 bases are TGTGCCAGCCGCCGGGGAGACCCTCGGGAGACCCAGTACTTC. Translation: CASRRGDPRETQYF.

The chain carries TRBV11-2 and TRBJ2-5; 8 bases fit TRBD2. The V and J ends lost 5 bases and 5 bases, in that order; junction bases with no gene match: 10. From germline, CDR1 is SGHAT and CDR2 FQNNGV. The CDR3 runs 15 residues. The CDR3 sequence is CASSPRLAGRETQYF. For the CDR3, the DNA is TGTGCCAGCAGCCCCCGGTTAGCGGGGAGGGAGACCCAGTACTTC.

In its sample, this clone was seen once. The genes are TRBV29-1 and TRBJ1-3; TRBD1 is a possible D gene (5 bases). V lost 2 bases and J lost 11, with 22 bases in between. CDR1 is SQVTM, CDR2 ANQGSEA, per germline. This CDR3 region has 15 residues. CDR3 DNA: TGCAGCGTTGAAATATCGGGGCCGCGGGGTTTCGCCATATATTTT. Its translation is CSVEISGPRGFAIYF.

This clone was detected once. The rearrangement uses TRBV15 and TRBJ1-1; 12 bases agree with TRBD1. The CDR3 runs 15 residues. CDR1 and CDR2 from the germline V gene are LNHNV and YYDKDF (reference sequence). With V trimmed by 4 bases and J by 8 bases, 8 bases remained unmatched. Here the CDR3 reads CATSTETGTGGEAFF. The CDR3 bases are TGTGCCACCAGCACCGAGACCGGGACAGGGGGCGAAGCTTTCTTT.

The chain uses TRBV12-5 and TRBJ2-7; 9 nucleotides match TRBD1. J gave up 3 bases and V 7 bases, and 13 bases lay outside the gene matches. This CDR3 contains 16 residues. Germline loops: CDR1 LGHNT, CDR2 FRNRAP. CDR3 nucleotide sequence: TGTGCTAGTGATAATCACAGGGGGCCTTTTCTCTACGAGCAGTACTTC. Translation: CASDNHRGPFLYEQYF. Variable domain in full (rest from reference TRBV12-5 and TRBJ2-7): DARVTQTPRHKVTEMGQEVTMRCQPILGHNTVFWYRQTMMQGLELLAYFRNRAPLDDSGMPKDRFSAEMPDATLATLKIQPSEPRDSAVYFCASDNHRGPFLYEQYFGPGTRLTVT.

The rearrangement uses TRBV27 and TRBJ1-1, with 10 positions matching TRBD1. This CDR3 is built from 14 residues. In germline, CDR1 is MNHEY, CDR2 SMNVEV (reference sequence). V lost 5 bases to trimming and J lost 3 bases; unmatched junction nucleotides: 3. CDR3 DNA: TGTGCCAGCAGTGGGGACAGGGGTGACACTGAAGCTTTCTTT. This encodes CASSGDRGDTEAFF.

The chain uses TRBV30 and TRBJ2-7; D perhaps matches TRBD2 (5 bases). The CDR3 covers 17 residues. The V end lost 0 bases, the J end lost 0 bases, and 18 bases lay between the germline ends. Germline V gene data show CDR1 as GTSNPN and CDR2 as SVGIG (reference sequence). CDR3 coding DNA: TGTGCCTGGAGTGTATTTGGAAGCGGAACGAGCTCCTACGAGCAGTACTTC. It codes for CAWSVFGSGTSSYEQYF. Full variable domain (outside the CDR3, taken from reference TRBV30 and TRBJ2-7): SQTIHQWPATLVQPVGSPLSLECTVEGTSNPNLYWYRQAAGRGLQLLFYSVGIGQISSEVPQNLSASRPQDRQFILSSKKLLLSDSGFYLCAWSVFGSGTSSYEQYFGPGTRLTVT.

This clone showed up just once. The chain combines TRBV7-8 with TRBJ2-5; TRBD2 matches at 10 bases. In germline, CDR1 is SGHVS, CDR2 FQNEAQ. This CDR3 region has 15 residues. Trimming at V came to 2 bases and at J to 5 bases, leaving 5 bases not matched to a gene. The CDR3 loop is CASSLWLAGVETQYF. DNA for the CDR3: TGTGCCAGCAGCTTATGGCTAGCGGGGGTCGAGACCCAGTACTTC.

This chain connects TRBV7-3 to TRBJ2-1, with TRBD1 as a possible D gene (5 bases). V lost 1 base, J lost 9 bases, and 13 bases lay in between. Germline V gene data show CDR1 as SGHTA and CDR2 as FQGTGA. This CDR3 contains 14 residues. CDR3 DNA sequence: TGTGCCAGCAGCTTAAACAGGTTGCCCAGTGAGCAGTTCTTC. It codes for CASSLNRLPSEQFF.

The sample holds a few counts of this clone. Other DNA variants within this sample encode the same CDR3. The chain employs TRBV5-1 and TRBJ1-1; no reliable D call. V shed 0 bases and J shed 1 base, with 4 bases lying between them. The length of the CDR3 is 13 residues. Germline CDR1 is SGHRS and CDR2 is YFSETQ. The CDR3: CASSLDRNTEAFF. Here the CDR3 DNA reads TGCGCCAGCAGCTTGGACAGGAACACTGAAGCTTTCTTT.

This sequence joins TRBV7-2 and TRBJ1-2; no clear D. The CDR3 contains 14 residues. Trimming shortened V by 1 base and J by 8 bases, and 14 bases separated the two germline ends. The V gene's germline CDR1 is SGHTA and CDR2 FQGNSA. Here the CDR3 reads CASSLESGVAGYTF. CDR3 sequence (DNA): TGTGCCAGCAGCTTAGAGTCCGGGGTGGCGGGCTACACCTTC.

The gene calls are TRBV7-8 and TRBJ2-2; D is perhaps TRBD2 (5 bases). This CDR3 contains 15 residues. Germline V CDR1 and CDR2: SGHVS, FQNEAQ. The V and J ends lost 3 bases and 3 bases respectively, with 11 bases between them. The CDR3 loop is CASSFGLAHTGELFF. CDR3 in DNA: TGTGCCAGCAGCTTTGGGCTAGCCCACACCGGGGAGCTGTTTTTT.

This clone was observed a handful of times. This chain links TRBV5-1 with TRBJ1-2; no clear D gene. Looked up from germline, CDR1 is SGHRS and CDR2 is YFSETQ. The germline V and J ends were trimmed by 0 bases and 5 bases, with 8 bases remaining between them. The length of the CDR3 is 13 residues. The CDR3 DNA reads as TGCGCCAGCAGCTTGGGGGAGAGATATGGCTACACCTTC. It specifies CASSLGERYGYTF.